The rows below give T cell receptor beta chains drawn from one sample of a study of shared clonotypes between healthy human individuals. The protocol was immunoSEQ multiplex PCR, while the TCRdb copy is restricted to in-frame clones and leaves out a portion. The sample carries 550,000 to 700,000 clones, less than 80% recorded once. Material for sequencing was memory CD4+ T cells sorted from blood. The receptor set was obtained from a woman aged 30 to 39 in good health. The conserved cysteine and the conserved F or W are not part of the CDR3 here. Fields, in order: V gene, J gene, CDR3 protein.

TRBV6-1	TRBJ2-3	ASSVRGRMDTQY
TRBV11-2	TRBJ1-5	ASSRFRDQPQH
TRBV5-1	TRBJ1-1	ASSGGPPPLKGI
TRBV7-8	TRBJ2-7	ASSLASGSHEQY
TRBV7-2	TRBJ2-5	ASSLGDWLVETQY
TRBV30	TRBJ2-1	AWSVMEREGHNEQF
TRBV7-6	TRBJ2-1	ASSFGSGAYNEQF
TRBV19	TRBJ2-6	ASSNRGKAGANVLT
TRBV5-1	TRBJ2-7	ASSDSPYEQY
TRBV19	TRBJ1-5	ASSTSWGGGNQPQH
TRBV5-1	TRBJ1-2	ASRFTADYGYT
TRBV15	TRBJ2-3	ATKGDFGSTDTQY
TRBV25-1	TRBJ2-7	ASTKGSDNYEQY
TRBV6-6	TRBJ2-7	ASSFSGSSYEQY
TRBV6-6	TRBJ2-7	ASSRRTGEYEQY
TRBV7-7	TRBJ2-2	ASSFSSSAGELF
TRBV2	TRBJ2-7	ASSGRGGSEQY
TRBV2	TRBJ2-5	ASRRGGTRGETQY
TRBV29-1	NA	SVAAGYEQY
TRBV28	TRBJ2-3	ASSFIDTQY
TRBV5-4	TRBJ2-2	ASSFRWRPGTGELF
TRBV19	TRBJ2-1	ASTTAGVPNEQF
TRBV6-1	TRBJ1-4	ASSEAGRNEKLF
TRBV28	TRBJ2-3	ASSQILAVSTDTQY
TRBV28	NA	ASSEVEQY
TRBV6-1	TRBJ1-1	ASSGRGGDTEAF
TRBV6-1	TRBJ1-1	ASSSQQGTEAF
TRBV28	TRBJ1-5	ASSPQRLNYNQPQH
TRBV2	TRBJ1-5	ASSTDSNQPQH
TRBV11-2	TRBJ1-4	ASSLGQGGEKLF
TRBV15	TRBJ2-7	ATSSQWIGRLYEQY
TRBV19	TRBJ2-2	ASNSLQSRHTGELF
TRBV6-1	TRBJ1-2	ASSADRGYYGYT
TRBV28	TRBJ2-7	ASSTNRGRTYEQY
TRBV5-1	TRBJ2-2	ASSFGTLGAGELF
TRBV27	TRBJ1-1	ASKGPLFEAF
TRBV18	TRBJ2-1	ASSKRESSYNEQF
TRBV29-1	TRBJ1-4	SVRRGTNEKLF
TRBV19	TRBJ1-2	ASSTSDRPPGYT
TRBV25-1	TRBJ2-4	ASSEEGRDKDIQY
TRBV2	TRBJ1-2	ASSDKGLNYGYT
TRBV5-8	TRBJ2-7	ASSRAGRGSYEQY
TRBV15	TRBJ1-1	ATSSKTGGNTEAF